This T cell receptor beta chain originates from a study of blood T cell repertoires in COVID-19. The wider study: Samples taken during acute and convalescent COVID-19 were collected in the United States, Italy and Spain.

Per the original data handling: Nucleated cell counts were estimated from reference gene primer amplification. TCRdb's copy holds only in-frame clones and misses some; the assay was immunoSEQ multiplex PCR. From that table come the V and J calls and clone size; the DNA was used to work out D and trimming. The repertoire has a few hundred thousand clones, about 88% of them found once; the top ten carry approximately 9.4%. Germline CDR1 reads LNHNV; CDR2 reads YYDKDF (reference sequence). The CDR3 covers 14 residues. V was trimmed by 0 bases and J by 4 bases, leaving 10 bases between them. Recruits, aged about 18 to 90 years, lived in 24 US areas. Cohort 3 recovery required two negative PCRs, clearance, or symptom resolution.

The sample was PBMCs or T cells enriched from blood (not recorded which). The chain has TRBV15 and TRBJ2-7; D gene unclear. The sequence came from a woman aged 40 to 49 who had recovered from COVID-19. The CDR3 DNA reads as TGTGCCACCAGCAGAGATGCAGCGTCGTACGAGCAGTACTTC. As protein: CATSRDAASYEQYF.